These T cell receptor beta chains were read from a single sample in a study of beta chain features in type 1 diabetes. Using immunoSEQ multiplex PCR, the repertoire was profiled, and TCRdb retains in-frame clones only, with some absent. The profile shows 600,000 to 700,000 clones, roughly 13% of them singletons. Sequenced: naive CD4+ T cells from blood. The receptors were gathered from a man aged 18 to 30 with type 1 diabetes. Both conserved end residues are part of each CDR3. Each record gives: D gene, V gene, clone size, J gene, CDR3 DNA, CDR3 protein. D genes are given only for firm matches. The size of a clone is reported for some rows only, either as once, few or many, or as a class for expanded clones.

-	TRBV7-2	few	TRBJ1-2	TGTGCGCAGAGTCCTCCGTTAAACTATGGCTACACCTTC	CAQSPPLNYGYTF
-	TRBV28	-	TRBJ2-7	TGTGCCAGCACTGTGGGGGGGCGAGATCTCGAGCAGTACTTC	CASTVGGRDLEQYF
TRBD1	TRBV7-8	-	TRBJ2-5	TGTGCCAGCAGCTGGACAGGGGCAGAGACCCAGTACTTC	CASSWTGAETQYF
-	TRBV5-1	-	TRBJ2-7	TGCGCCAGCAGCTCGCTAGCTGGGTACGAGCAGTACTTC	CASSSLAGYEQYF
TRBD2	TRBV29-1	few	TRBJ2-3	TGCAGCGTTGAAACTAGCGGGGGGCCCAATGACTACACAGATACGCAGTATTTT	CSVETSGGPNDYTDTQYF
-	TRBV18	-	TRBJ2-3	TGTGCCAGCTCACCGGGGACACCCACAGATACGCAGTATTTT	CASSPGTPTDTQYF
TRBD1	TRBV2	few	TRBJ2-5	TGTGCCAGCAGTGAACTCCAGGGGGCCGGAGAGACCCAGTACTTC	CASSELQGAGETQYF
-	TRBV10-3	few	TRBJ1-3	TGTGCCATCAGTGCCCGGACGGGCCAAAACGGAAACACCATATATTTT	CAISARTGQNGNTIYF
-	TRBV9	-	TRBJ2-7	TGTGCCAGCAGCGTAAGGGGAAAGGACTACGAGCAGTACTTC	CASSVRGKDYEQYF
-	TRBV20-1	-	TRBJ2-5	TGCAGTGCTAGAGATAGGGAGACCCAGTACTTC	CSARDRETQYF
TRBD1	TRBV28	-	TRBJ2-7	TGTGCCAGCACGAAGGACAGGGGACTCTACGAGCAGTACTTC	CASTKDRGLYEQYF
-	TRBV5-1	-	TRBJ1-1	TGCGCCAGCAGCTTTATTGGAGTGAACACTGAAGCTTTCTTT	CASSFIGVNTEAFF
-	TRBV27	few	TRBJ1-5	TGTGCCAGCAGTTCCTGGGGCAGGGGTTATCAGCCCCAGCATTTT	CASSSWGRGYQPQHF
-	TRBV28	-	TRBJ1-1	TGTGCCAGCAGTCCGCCGACAGATTCCCCGCCTGAAGCTTTCTTT	CASSPPTDSPPEAFF
-	TRBV7-9	few	TRBJ2-5	TGTGCCAGCAGCTTTACGGAAGTGACCCAGTACTTC	CASSFTEVTQYF
-	TRBV10-3	few	TRBJ1-6	TGTGCCATCAGTGAGTCGAAACAGGGAACTTCACCCCTCCACTTT	CAISESKQGTSPLHF